This T cell receptor beta chain was observed in a study of T cells in Graves' hyperthyroidism and ophthalmopathy. Overall study: Peripheral blood was collected at initial diagnosis, before any treatment.

This clonotype has more than one count but fewer than ten. The antigen is undetermined. Criteria for exclusion of patients were uncontrolled infection, other autoimmune disease, pregnancy or lactation. In making diagnoses, clinical symptoms, serum thyroxine and TRAb, thyroid ultrasound and orbital computed tomography were all used. This CDR3 spans 14 amino acids. V was clipped by 4 bases and J by 2 bases, with 13 bases between them. CDR1 and CDR2 (germline): SGHRS, YFSETQ. TCR beta CDR3 region amplification was performed from RNA transcripts. The TCR CDR3 was amplified in a first-round RT-PCR using the HTBI primer set. TCRdb reanalysed the multiplex PCR reads using MiXCR and keeps one entry per CDR3 protein. This table has around 270,000 distinct CDR3 sequences, approximately 19% appearing once. Study-level points and caveats: Ophthalmopathy could be told apart from stable hyperthyroidism with a 13 V-J model.

This TCR was sampled from a man aged 45-65 years with Graves' ophthalmopathy. Source material: blood. The V call is TRBV5-1, the J call TRBJ2-7; D is uncertain. The CDR3 loop reads CASSPSLKAYEQYF. Written as DNA, the CDR3 is TGCGCCAGCAGCCCCAGTTTGAAAGCCTACGAGCAGTACTTC.